One sample yielded the 25 T cell receptor beta chains listed below, sequenced in a study of OX40 agonist ivuxolimab in advanced cancers. Generated by immunoSEQ multiplex PCR, the TCRdb table keeps only in-frame clones and is missing some. The sample includes more than 60,000 clones, 90% of them seen just once. This material consisted of CD4+ or CD8+ T cells sorted from blood, taken in a trial of the OX40 agonist ivuxolimab. The receptors here all came from an adult with an advanced solid tumor such as melanoma, head and neck, liver or kidney cancer.

The chain links TRBV10-3 to TRBJ2-1; D possibly corresponds to TRBD2 (6 bases). V lost 5 bases, J lost 5 bases, and 13 bases lay in between. The germline gives CDR1 ENHRY, CDR2 SYGVKD. The CDR3 runs to 14 residues. The CDR3 bases are TGTGCCATCAGTACCGGGACTGCAAACAATGAGCAGTTCTTC. Residues: CAISTGTANNEQFF.

The chain links TRBV19 to TRBJ1-2, with 8 nucleotides matching TRBD1. After removal of 3 bases from V and 7 bases from J, the junction contained 7 bases not matched to a gene. Germline assignment: CDR1 LNHDA and CDR2 SQIVND (reference sequence). This CDR3 contains 14 residues. Written as DNA, the CDR3 is TGTGCCAGTAGTATTCGGGACAGGCCTTCTGGCTACACCTTC. Translation: CASSIRDRPSGYTF.

The chain employs TRBV7-3 and TRBJ2-7; 12 bases fit TRBD1. V was clipped by 3 bases and J by 6 bases; unmatched bases: 3. The V gene's germline CDR1 is SGHTA and CDR2 FQGTGA. The CDR3 length is 14 residues. The DNA for the CDR3 is TGTGCCAGCAGCTTGGGACAGGGGGCGGGCGAGCAGTACTTC. Its protein is CASSLGQGAGEQYF.

The chain uses TRBV4-3 and TRBJ2-1; 9 bases map to TRBD2. CDR3 length: 14 amino acids. The germline gives CDR1 LGHNA, CDR2 YSLEER. The V and J ends lost 4 bases and 9 bases, in that order; junction bases with no gene match: 7. The CDR3 protein is CASSLTGTSSEQFF. DNA of the CDR3: TGCGCCAGCAGCCTTACCGGGACTAGCAGTGAGCAGTTCTTC.

This chain joins TRBV5-6 and TRBJ2-7; D is uncertain. V was cut by 4 bases and J by 0 bases, with 5 bases left in between. Germline CDR1 and CDR2: SGHDT and YYEEEE. The CDR3 loop spans 12 amino acids. For the CDR3, the DNA is TGTGCCAGCAGCGCCAGCTCCTACGAGCAGTACTTC. It translates to CASSASSYEQYF.

Regarding this clone: Other DNA variants within this sample encode the same CDR3. Here the CDR3 DNA reads TGTGCCAGCAGCTTGGGGGGCGCGAGCACAGATACGCAGTATTTT. It translates to CASSLGGASTDTQYF. The chain links TRBV5-4 to TRBJ2-3; TRBD1 might be the D (5 bases). V was clipped by 0 bases and J by 0 bases, with 8 bases between them. Germline V lookup: CDR1 SGHNT, CDR2 YYREEE (reference sequence). This CDR3 has 15 amino acids.

The chain links TRBV6-6 to TRBJ1-2; 8 bases fit TRBD1. V shed 0 bases and J 4 bases; nucleotides not matched to a gene: 1. Germline V gene sequence: CDR1 MNHNY, CDR2 SVGAGI (reference sequence). The CDR3 loop spans 14 amino acids. This CDR3 is CASSYSTGGYGYTF. The CDR3 bases are TGTGCCAGCAGTTACTCAACAGGGGGCTATGGCTACACCTTC.

V is TRBV7-8 and J is TRBJ2-7, with 14 positions matching TRBD2. The CDR3 runs 17 residues. CDR1 is SGHVS and CDR2 is FQNEAQ in the germline V gene. Trimming removed 1 base from V and 3 bases from J; junction bases left unmatched: 5. The CDR3 sequence is CASSLEGLAGVGYEQYF. The CDR3 nucleotides read TGTGCCAGCAGCTTAGAGGGACTAGCGGGAGTGGGCTACGAGCAGTACTTC.

The chain employs TRBV5-8 and TRBJ1-2; TRBD1 might be the D (5 bases). V was pared by 6 bases and J by 4 bases, with 16 bases between. From germline, CDR1 is SGHTS and CDR2 YDEGEE. This CDR3 spans 14 amino acids. CDR3: CASIGTDRGYGYTF. In DNA, the CDR3 is TGTGCCAGCATCGGGACGGATAGGGGCTATGGCTACACCTTC.

The V gene is TRBV10-3, the J gene TRBJ1-4; tentatively, D is TRBD1 (5 bases). CDR1 is ENHRY and CDR2 is SYGVKD in the germline V gene. V lost 6 bases to trimming and J lost 4 bases, with 12 bases between them. The CDR3 length is 14 residues. This CDR3 is CAISPGTLNEKLFF. CDR3 in DNA: TGTGCCATCAGCCCCGGGACCCTTAATGAAAAACTGTTTTTT.

This chain uses TRBV5-1 with TRBJ2-5; no reliable D call. Germline lookup yields CDR1 SGHRS and CDR2 YFSETQ. There are 14 residues in the CDR3. The V gene lost 3 bases and the J gene lost 10 bases, with 19 bases spanning the gap. CDR3: CASSSMPAGGDQYF. Here the CDR3 DNA reads TGCGCCAGCAGCTCCATGCCGGCCGGCGGCGACCAGTACTTC.

This chain joins TRBV30 and TRBJ2-5, with D possibly matching TRBD2 (6 bases). The J call is uncertain, as TRBJ2-7 better fits the DNA end. This CDR3 region has 13 residues. CDR1 is GTSNPN, CDR2 SVGIG, per germline (reference sequence). The CDR3 is CAWRLGGSYEQYF. CDR3 bases: TGTGCCTGGAGGCTCGGGGGCTCCTACGAGCAGTACTTC.

The J gene is TRBJ1-5, the V gene TRBV19; D is undetermined. V was shortened by 3 bases and J by 0 bases, with 9 bases between the two germline ends. The CDR3 loop spans 15 amino acids. Germline V gene lookup returns CDR1 LNHDA and CDR2 SQIVND (reference sequence). The CDR3 here is CASSMIGNSNQPQHF. The CDR3 nucleotides read TGTGCCAGTAGTATGATAGGGAATAGCAATCAGCCCCAGCATTTT.

This chain uses TRBV2 with TRBJ2-7; 7 positions match TRBD2. Germline V lookup: CDR1 SNHLY, CDR2 FYNNEI. The V gene end was trimmed by 6 bases and the J gene end by 8 bases; junction bases not matched to a gene: 7. The CDR3 is 12 amino acids. The CDR3 DNA reads TGTGCCAGCAGACCTCTAGCGGATCAGCAGTACTTC. Encoded protein: CASRPLADQQYF.

The chain has TRBV30 and TRBJ1-5; D remains ambiguous. Trimming stripped 0 bases from V and 4 bases from J, with 13 bases between. The CDR3 runs 15 residues. The germline V gene encodes CDR1 GTSNPN and CDR2 SVGIG (reference sequence). CDR3 sequence reads: CAWSVRTGGNQPQHF. DNA for the CDR3: TGTGCCTGGAGTGTACGGACCGGCGGTAATCAGCCCCAGCATTTT.

This chain joins TRBV30 and TRBJ2-7, with 7 positions matching TRBD2. V lost 7 bases to trimming and J lost 5 bases; unmatched junction nucleotides: 26. The CDR3 runs to 18 residues. Germline lookup yields CDR1 GTSNPN and CDR2 SVGIG (reference sequence). The CDR3 DNA follows: TGTGCCTCCCGGAAGGTCGAAAGGGGTTTGGGAGGGGACCACGAGCAGTACTTC. It yields the protein CASRKVERGLGGDHEQYF.

The V and J genes are TRBV15 and TRBJ2-7; 10 nucleotides line up with TRBD1. The CDR3 extends over 14 amino acids. Losses at the gene ends were 5 bases for V and 7 bases for J; bases not matched to a gene: 8. The germline CDR1 and CDR2 sequences are LNHNV and YYDKDF (reference sequence). The CDR3 DNA follows: TGTGCCACCAGCCCACGACAGGGGGCGGGGGAGCAGTACTTC. Translating it yields CATSPRQGAGEQYF. The full variable domain, completed using reference TRBV15 and TRBJ2-7, is DAMVIQNPRYQVTQFGKPVTLSCSQTLNHNVMYWYQQKSSQAPKLLFHYYDKDFNNEADTPDNFQSRRPNTSFCFLDIRSPGLGDTAMYLCATSPRQGAGEQYFGPGTRLTVT.

The chain recombines TRBV6-5 with TRBJ2-1; 13 bases are shared with TRBD2. J lost 2 bases, V lost 4 bases, and 2 bases had no gene match. Germline loops: CDR1 MNHEY, CDR2 SVGAGI. CDR3 length equals 16 residues. CDR3 sequence: CASSSGTSGTYNEQFF. The CDR3 DNA sequence: TGTGCCAGCAGTTCCGGGACTAGCGGGACCTACAATGAGCAGTTCTTC.

The V gene is TRBV14, the J gene TRBJ1-6; D is undetermined. This CDR3 is built from 15 residues. Germline V CDR1 and CDR2: SGHDN, FVKESK. Deletions cut 5 bases from V and 6 bases from J, with 14 bases between. The CDR3 bases are TGTGCCAGCAGCTCCTACGCACAGAGTAATTCACCCCTCCACTTT. It specifies CASSSYAQSNSPLHF.

The rearrangement joins TRBV6-5 to TRBJ1-5; D may be TRBD1 (6 bases). The CDR3 runs to 14 residues. From germline, CDR1 is MNHEY and CDR2 SVGAGI. The germline V and J ends were trimmed by 6 bases and 5 bases, with 14 bases remaining between them. CDR3 in DNA: TGTGCCAGCAGACCCGGGACATCTCATCAGCCCCAGCATTTT. Amino acid sequence: CASRPGTSHQPQHF.

V gene TRBV28 combines with J gene TRBJ1-1; possibly TRBD1 for D (6 bases). In germline, CDR1 is MDHEN, CDR2 SYDVKM. The V end lost 9 bases, the J end lost 4 bases, and 18 bases lay between the germline ends. The CDR3 consists of 14 residues. This chain's CDR3 is CASNLPTGSTEAFF. CDR3 nucleotides: TGTGCCAGTAACCTCCCAACAGGGAGCACTGAAGCTTTCTTT.

The V call is TRBV7-9, the J call TRBJ2-7, with 10 positions matching TRBD2. The CDR3 has 14 amino acids. CDR1 is SEHNR and CDR2 is FQNEAQ in the germline V gene (reference sequence). Trimming removed 8 bases from V and 2 bases from J; junction bases left unmatched: 6. The CDR3 region has the DNA TGTGCCAGCTCTAAAGCGGGAGGGACCTACGAGCAGTACTTC. Amino acid sequence: CASSKAGGTYEQYF.

The chain recombines TRBV6-6 with TRBJ2-7; D is perhaps TRBD1 (6 bases). The CDR3 runs to 15 residues. CDR1 and CDR2 (germline): MNHNY, SVGAGI (reference sequence). V was clipped by 2 bases and J by 3 bases, with 14 bases between them. The CDR3 sequence: CASSYGSATGYEQYF. The CDR3 bases are TGTGCCAGCAGTTACGGTTCGGCGACAGGCTACGAGCAGTACTTC.

This clone was detected only once. The genes are TRBV10-3 and TRBJ1-1, with 7 bases lining up with TRBD1. CDR3 length: 13 amino acids. V lost 4 bases, J lost 1 base, and 0 bases stayed unmatched. Germline assignment: CDR1 ENHRY and CDR2 SYGVKD. CDR3 DNA: TGTGCCATCAGTGGACAGGGGAACACTGAAGCTTTCTTT. Its translation: CAISGQGNTEAFF.

The chain is built from TRBV7-2 and TRBJ2-3, with TRBD2 matching over 8 bases. This CDR3 has 17 amino acids. The V gene's germline CDR1 is SGHTA and CDR2 FQGNSA. V shed 0 bases, J shed 3 bases, and the junction held 8 bases outside the gene matches. The CDR3 DNA reads as TGTGCCAGCAGCTTAGCTAGCGGGATGGGGGGAACAGATACGCAGTATTTT. As protein: CASSLASGMGGTDTQYF.